Each of the 30 T cell receptor beta chains below was sequenced from the same sample in a study of blood T cell repertoires in COVID-19. This table comes from immunoSEQ multiplex PCR, and its TCRdb copy is limited to in-frame clones, with some not included. The table has 97,000 or so clones, about 88% seen once. The sequenced sample was peripheral blood. All receptors come from a man aged 50 to 59 with active or convalescent COVID-19.

In DNA form, the CDR3 reads TGTGCCAGCTCACCCGCCCCAGCGGGGGGTTCCACAGATACGCAGTATTTT. It yields the protein CASSPAPAGGSTDTQYF. This chain joins TRBV18 and TRBJ2-3; TRBD2 aligns across 9 bases. The CDR3 covers 17 residues. The V segment lost 3 bases and the J segment 2 bases; nucleotides outside the gene matches: 9. Looked up from germline, CDR1 is KGHSH and CDR2 is LQKENI.

The chain joins TRBV5-1 to TRBJ1-5; D is perhaps TRBD1 (5 bases). Trimming cost V 5 bases and J 4 bases, with 10 bases left between them. Germline V gene data show CDR1 as SGHRS and CDR2 as YFSETQ. The CDR3 is made up of 13 amino acids. Here the CDR3 DNA reads TGCGCCAGCAGAATTGACAGTAATCAGCCCCAGCATTTT. This translates into CASRIDSNQPQHF. The complete variable domain, with remaining parts taken from reference TRBV5-1 and TRBJ1-5, reads KAGVTQTPRYLIKTRGQQVTLSCSPISGHRSVSWYQQTPGQGLQFLFEYFSETQRNKGNFPGRFSGRQFSNSRSEMNVSTLELGDSALYLCASRIDSNQPQHFGDGTRLSIL.

The sample holds a few counts of this clone. The chain employs TRBV4-1 and TRBJ2-5; possibly TRBD2 for D (6 bases). CDR1 is MGHRA, CDR2 YSYEKL, per germline. V was clipped by 4 bases and J by 3 bases, with 21 bases between them. The CDR3 is made up of 17 amino acids. In DNA, the CDR3 is TGCGCCAGCAGCCCTCCTCTTAGGTGGGGGGAAGAAGAGACCCAGTACTTC. Protein: CASSPPLRWGEEETQYF.

The gene calls are TRBV19 and TRBJ2-7; TRBD1 matches at 9 bases. The CDR3 is 13 amino acids. Germline CDR1 is LNHDA and CDR2 is SQIVND (reference sequence). Trimming at V came to 5 bases and at J to 6 bases, leaving 5 bases not matched to a gene. CDR3 amino acids: CASSGTGIGEQYF. As DNA, the CDR3 is TGTGCCAGTAGTGGGACAGGGATTGGCGAGCAGTACTTC. The whole variable domain, filled in from reference TRBV19 and TRBJ2-7, reads DGGITQSPKYLFRKEGQNVTLSCEQNLNHDAMYWYRQDPGQGLRLIYYSQIVNDFQKGDIAEGYSVSREKKESFPLTVTSAQKNPTAFYLCASSGTGIGEQYFGPGTRLTVT.

This chain connects TRBV7-9 to TRBJ1-4, with D tentatively TRBD1 (5 bases). V lost 10 bases and J lost 0, with 12 bases in between. This CDR3 is built from 14 residues. Germline values: CDR1 SEHNR, CDR2 FQNEAQ (reference sequence). The CDR3 here is CATTRGATNEKLFF. The CDR3 nucleotides read TGTGCCACCACCCGGGGGGCAACTAATGAAAAACTGTTTTTT. Full variable domain (remainder filled in from reference TRBV7-9 and TRBJ1-4): DTGVSQNPRHKITKRGQNVTFRCDPISEHNRLYWYRQTLGQGPEFLTYFQNEAQLEKSRLLSDRFSAERPKGSFSTLEIQRTEQGDSAMYLCATTRGATNEKLFFGSGTQLSVL.

CDR3 amino acids: CASSQVGQGPNEKLFF. As DNA, the CDR3 is TGTGCCAGCAGCCAAGTTGGACAGGGGCCTAATGAAAAACTGTTTTTT. The chain joins TRBV3-1 (or the pseudogene TRBV3-2) to TRBJ1-4; TRBD1 matches 9 bases. Germline loops: CDR1 LGHDT, CDR2 YNNKEL (reference sequence). This CDR3 contains 16 residues. V lost 1 base, J lost 3 bases, and 3 bases stayed unmatched.

This chain uses TRBV3-1 (or the pseudogene TRBV3-2) with TRBJ2-1, with TRBD1 identical over 7 bases. The CDR3 loop spans 13 amino acids. Per the germline V gene, CDR1 is LGHDT and CDR2 is YNNKEL (reference sequence). V trimming: 2 bases; J trimming: 10 bases; junction bases outside the gene matches: 5. CDR3 amino acids: CASSQTTGEEQFF. The CDR3 DNA reads TGTGCCAGCAGCCAAACCACAGGGGAGGAGCAGTTCTTC.

The V and J genes are TRBV9 and TRBJ2-1; D call uncertain. Trimming left V 4 bases short and J 10 bases short, with 15 bases between. Germline V gene sequence: CDR1 SGDLS, CDR2 YYNGEE. The CDR3 is made up of 13 amino acids. Here the CDR3 reads CASSSRSEEEQFF. DNA of the CDR3: TGTGCCAGCAGCAGCCGATCCGAGGAGGAGCAGTTCTTC.

The chain has TRBV6-5 and TRBJ2-7, with D possibly TRBD1 on 7 matching bases. Looked up from germline, CDR1 is MNHEY and CDR2 is SVGAGI. Trimming cost V 10 bases and J 0 bases, with 16 bases left between them. The CDR3 is 14 residues long. CDR3 DNA: TGTGCCACCACCAGGGGGGACTCCTCCTACGAGCAGTACTTC. It is translated as CATTRGDSSYEQYF.

The V call is TRBV14, the J call TRBJ1-4; unclear D gene. The V end was cut by 2 bases, the J end by 8 bases, with 6 bases between. The CDR3 runs 12 residues. Per germline, CDR1 SGHDN and CDR2 FVKESK. The DNA of the CDR3 is TGTGCCAGCAGCCAATCCAGGGAAAAACTGTTTTTT. Its translation is CASSQSREKLFF.

The chain joins TRBV5-6 to TRBJ1-4; D may be TRBD1 (5 bases). CDR1 and CDR2 from the germline V gene are SGHDT and YYEEEE. V was shortened by 0 bases and J by 3 bases, with 9 bases between the two germline ends. The CDR3 runs to 15 residues. CDR3 nucleotide sequence: TGTGCCAGCAGCTTGGAGGGGAGGGCTAATGAAAAACTGTTTTTT. Amino acid sequence: CASSLEGRANEKLFF.

As concerns this clone: Distinct nucleotide sequences in the sample also encode this CDR3. CDR3: CASTRSTDTQYF. The CDR3 DNA sequence: TGTGCCAGCACGAGGAGCACAGATACGCAGTATTTT. The chain carries TRBV2 and TRBJ2-3, with unresolved D. CDR3 size: 12 residues. Germline CDR1 SNHLY, CDR2 FYNNEI. The V and J ends lost 7 bases and 0 bases respectively, with 5 bases between them. Using reference TRBV2 and TRBJ2-3 for the parts outside the CDR3, the full variable domain is EPEVTQTPSHQVTQMGQEVILRCVPISNHLYFYWYRQILGQKVEFLVSFYNNEISEKSEIFDDQFSVERPDGSNFTLKIRSTKLEDSAMYFCASTRSTDTQYFGPGTRLTVL.

This clone was recorded only once. The V call is TRBV18, the J call TRBJ2-5, with no clear D. This CDR3 is 15 amino acids long. Germline V gene lookup returns CDR1 KGHSH and CDR2 LQKENI. V lost 2 bases to trimming and J lost 6 bases, with 16 bases between them. CDR3 in amino acids: CASSPGDIKTQTQYF. CDR3 bases: TGTGCCAGCTCACCAGGCGACATCAAAACTCAGACCCAGTACTTC.

V is TRBV28 and J is TRBJ1-1; D remains unclear. Germline V gene sequence: CDR1 MDHEN, CDR2 SYDVKM. There are 14 residues in the CDR3. V was shortened by 2 bases and J by 1 base, with 8 bases between the two germline ends. Written as DNA, the CDR3 is TGTGCCAGCAGTTTACCCGACACGAACACTGAAGCTTTCTTT. This gives the protein CASSLPDTNTEAFF.

V usage is TRBV28 and J usage is TRBJ2-2; no firm D call. Germline V lookup: CDR1 MDHEN, CDR2 SYDVKM. Trimming shortened V by 9 bases and J by 4 bases, and 12 bases separated the two germline ends. The CDR3 is made up of 13 amino acids. CDR3 amino acids: CASLTRITGELFF. CDR3 DNA: TGTGCCAGTCTCACGAGGATCACCGGGGAGCTGTTTTTT.

The chain combines TRBV15 with TRBJ2-5; D gene uncertain. This CDR3 has 16 residues. Germline loops: CDR1 LNHNV, CDR2 YYDKDF (reference sequence). Trimming left V 3 bases short and J 5 bases short, with 19 bases between. CDR3 region: CATSSLLDLQTETQYF. The CDR3 DNA reads TGTGCCACCAGCAGCCTGCTAGACTTACAAACGGAGACCCAGTACTTC.

This sequence joins TRBV12-3 or TRBV12-4 and TRBJ1-2; 8 bases line up with TRBD1. The CDR3 consists of 12 residues. V lost 7 bases and J lost 8; bases outside the gene matches: 6. The CDR3 nucleotides read TGTGCCAGCACCGGACAGGGTGACGGCTACACCTTC. Protein sequence: CASTGQGDGYTF.

V usage is TRBV19 and J usage is TRBJ2-3; 8 bases align to TRBD2. Germline assignment: CDR1 LNHDA and CDR2 SQIVND (reference sequence). The CDR3 length is 16 residues. Trimming at V came to 4 bases and at J to 0 bases, leaving 6 bases not matched to a gene. CDR3 sequence: CASSNRGGSSTDTQYF. CDR3 DNA sequence: TGTGCCAGTAGTAACCGGGGGGGCTCTAGCACAGATACGCAGTATTTT.

This clone appeared a few times. The chain has TRBV28 and TRBJ2-3, with unresolved D. V was cut by 3 bases and J by 4 bases, with 8 bases left in between. The CDR3 consists of 13 residues. The germline V gene encodes CDR1 MDHEN and CDR2 SYDVKM. The CDR3 is CASSLRPSDTQYF. CDR3 DNA: TGTGCCAGCAGTTTGAGGCCTTCAGATACGCAGTATTTT.

The chain recombines TRBV7-2 with TRBJ1-2, with TRBD1 as a possible D gene (5 bases). The V and J ends lost 5 bases and 2 bases respectively, with 12 bases between them. The CDR3 extends over 14 amino acids. The germline gives CDR1 SGHTA, CDR2 FQGNSA. The CDR3 coding sequence is TGTGCCAGCAGCCCCTCGACAGCAAACTATGGCTACACCTTC. It is translated as CASSPSTANYGYTF.

V gene TRBV7-9 combines with J gene TRBJ2-5; 10 bases map to TRBD2. The CDR3 is made up of 16 amino acids. The V and J ends lost 4 bases and 5 bases, in that order; junction bases with no gene match: 10. CDR1 and CDR2 from the germline V gene are SEHNR and FQNEAQ (reference sequence). CDR3 sequence: CASSSSGAGGLETQYF. The CDR3 DNA follows: TGTGCCAGCAGCTCCAGTGGAGCGGGGGGGCTGGAGACCCAGTACTTC. The full variable domain, in which reference TRBV7-9 and TRBJ2-5 provide the parts outside the CDR3, is DTGVSQNPRHKITKRGQNVTFRCDPISEHNRLYWYRQTLGQGPEFLTYFQNEAQLEKSRLLSDRFSAERPKGSFSTLEIQRTEQGDSAMYLCASSSSGAGGLETQYFGPGTRLLVL.

The V call is TRBV19, the J call TRBJ2-5, with TRBD1 matching over 7 bases. CDR1 and CDR2 from the germline V gene are LNHDA and SQIVND (reference sequence). CDR3 length equals 14 residues. V shed 4 bases and J 5 bases; nucleotides not matched to a gene: 7. The CDR3 coding sequence is TGTGCCAGTAGTACAGGGGGTTTTTGGGAGACCCAGTACTTC. Amino acid sequence: CASSTGGFWETQYF.

The V gene is TRBV2, the J gene TRBJ1-1; the D gene is possibly TRBD1 (5 bases). Germline V gives CDR1 SNHLY, CDR2 FYNNEI. V was cut by 4 bases and J by 10 bases, with 13 bases left in between. CDR3 length equals 12 residues. The chain's CDR3 is CASSAYRIGAFF. The CDR3 DNA reads TGTGCCAGCAGTGCCTACAGGATTGGAGCTTTCTTT.

This clone was counted only a few times. This sequence joins TRBV5-1 and TRBJ2-5; 7 bases map to TRBD1. The CDR3 totals 13 residues. Germline CDR1 reads SGHRS; CDR2 reads YFSETQ. V lost 5 bases, J lost 5 bases, and 6 bases stayed unmatched. The CDR3 DNA reads TGCGCCAGCAGGGTCGACAGGGAGGAGACCCAGTACTTC. Protein sequence: CASRVDREETQYF. The full variable domain, its missing parts supplied by reference TRBV5-1 and TRBJ2-5, is KAGVTQTPRYLIKTRGQQVTLSCSPISGHRSVSWYQQTPGQGLQFLFEYFSETQRNKGNFPGRFSGRQFSNSRSEMNVSTLELGDSALYLCASRVDREETQYFGPGTRLLVL.

The genes are TRBV10-3 and TRBJ2-7, with D unresolved. Trimming stripped 8 bases from V and 1 base from J, with 9 bases between. The CDR3 totals 12 residues. Per the germline V gene, CDR1 is ENHRY and CDR2 is SYGVKD. DNA of the CDR3: TGTGCCATCTCAGATGGTTCCTACGAGCAGTACTTC. Its protein is CAISDGSYEQYF.

V is TRBV3-1 (or the pseudogene TRBV3-2) and J is TRBJ2-2, with TRBD1 matching over 7 bases. The germline gives CDR1 LGHDT, CDR2 YNNKEL (reference sequence). V was clipped by 5 bases and J by 4 bases; unmatched bases: 7. The CDR3 runs to 15 residues. The CDR3 DNA reads as TGTGCCAGCAGCACCCGGGACAGACCCACCGGGGAGCTGTTTTTT. This codes for CASSTRDRPTGELFF.

This sequence joins TRBV18 and TRBJ1-5; D uncertain. Germline lookup yields CDR1 KGHSH and CDR2 LQKENI. This CDR3 has 14 amino acids. Between the trimmed V and J ends, which lost 0 bases and 4 bases, there was a span of 7 bases. In DNA form, the CDR3 reads TGTGCCAGCTCACCACCGAACGGTAATCAGCCCCAGCATTTT. It codes for CASSPPNGNQPQHF.

This clone was observed a single time. The chain uses TRBV7-9 and TRBJ1-4; D uncertain. V lost 0 bases and J 8 bases, leaving 10 bases between the germline ends. The CDR3 length is 14 residues. Per germline, CDR1 SEHNR and CDR2 FQNEAQ (reference sequence). The CDR3 DNA sequence: TGTGCCAGCAGCTTAGCTGCAGGTTGGGAAAAACTGTTTTTT. Its translation: CASSLAAGWEKLFF.

V gene TRBV7-2 combines with J gene TRBJ2-3; 11 positions match TRBD2. With V trimmed by 5 bases and J by 4 bases, 5 bases remained unmatched. Germline CDR1 reads SGHTA; CDR2 reads FQGNSA. This CDR3 comprises 15 residues. CDR3 residues: CASSKTSGGADTQYF. The DNA of the CDR3 is TGTGCCAGCAGCAAAACTAGCGGGGGCGCAGATACGCAGTATTTT.

The CDR3 DNA is TGTGCCAGCAGTTCTAGGGCGGGGGGGCCTCGAAATGAGCAGTTCTTC. The encoded protein is CASSSRAGGPRNEQFF. The V call is TRBV2, the J call TRBJ2-1, with TRBD2 matching over 9 bases. The V gene's germline CDR1 is SNHLY and CDR2 FYNNEI. After removal of 5 bases from V and 7 bases from J, the junction contained 12 bases not matched to a gene. The CDR3 runs 16 residues.